Listed below are T cell receptor beta chains from one sample, sequenced in a study of T cell responses to AZD1222 COVID-19 vaccine. The data were produced by immunoSEQ multiplex PCR, yet TCRdb's version contains in-frame clones alone and is incomplete. The data hold about 79,000 clones, with under 95% observed a single time. The sequences come from peripheral blood, collected on day 0 of MenACWY control vaccination. These receptors were taken from an adult in good health. Each CDR3 is given with its conserved first and last residue. Fields, in order: clone size, J gene, V gene, D gene, CDR3 protein, CDR3 DNA. A D gene is named only where the DNA matches it firmly. Size tells how often a clone was seen (once, few, many) or the class of an expanded clone, and some rows leave it out.

-	TRBJ2-6	TRBV24-1	TRBD1	CATSDYAVDRPSGANVLTF	TGTGCCACCAGTGATTATGCCGTGGACAGGCCCTCTGGGGCCAACGTCCTGACTTTC
-	TRBJ1-3	TRBV9	-	CASSVWGEISGNTIYF	TGTGCCAGCAGCGTATGGGGGGAAATCTCTGGAAACACCATATATTTT
-	TRBJ2-2	TRBV14	-	CASNPSGGELFF	TGTGCCAGCAACCCGTCTGGGGGGGAGCTGTTTTTT
-	TRBJ2-5	TRBV5-4	-	CASSLTHQETQYF	TGTGCCAGCAGCTTGACCCACCAAGAGACCCAGTACTTC
-	TRBJ2-3	TRBV18	-	CASSPLMVGLVLSTDTQYF	TGTGCCAGCTCACCACTTATGGTAGGGCTAGTCTTGAGCACAGATACGCAGTATTTT
-	TRBJ1-1	TRBV27	-	CASSLRSGNGNTEAFF	TGTGCCAGCAGTTTAAGATCAGGAAACGGGAACACTGAAGCTTTCTTT
-	TRBJ2-3	TRBV5-1	-	CASSSGTYTDTQYF	TGCGCCAGCAGCTCCGGGACCTACACAGATACGCAGTATTTT
-	TRBJ2-5	TRBV19	TRBD1	CASSKRARDRKETQYF	TGTGCCAGTAGCAAACGGGCCCGGGACAGGAAAGAGACCCAGTACTTC
-	TRBJ1-4	TRBV19	-	CATEVDEKLFF	TGTGCCACCGAGGTAGATGAAAAACTGTTTTTT
-	TRBJ1-3	TRBV11-1	-	CASSAGRTSGNTIYF	TGTGCCAGCAGCGCCGGACGTACCTCTGGAAACACCATATATTTT
-	TRBJ1-4	TRBV25-1	-	CASSERVDSPFVF	TGTGCCAGCAGTGAGAGGGTAGACAGTCCCTTCGTTTTT
-	TRBJ2-7	TRBV29-1	-	CSVELTGPYEQYF	TGCAGCGTTGAACTAACAGGGCCCTACGAGCAGTACTTC
-	TRBJ1-1	TRBV12-3/TRBV12-4	TRBD1	CASSLRGDTEAFF	TGTGCCAGCAGCCTCAGGGGGGACACTGAAGCTTTCTTT
medium-sized	TRBJ1-5	TRBV4-1	TRBD1	CASSQDRGLEPQHF	TGCGCCAGCAGCCAGGACAGGGGACTGGAGCCCCAGCATTTT